The rows below give T cell receptor beta chains drawn from one sample of a study of blood T cell repertoires in COVID-19. Generated by immunoSEQ multiplex PCR, the TCRdb table keeps only in-frame clones and is missing some. The data contain approximately 210,000 clones, around nine tenths of them singletons. Sequencing was done on a sample of PBMCs or T cells enriched from blood (not recorded which). Receptor source: a young man in a cohort exposed to, infected with or recovered from COVID-19 (not recorded which). Both conserved end residues are part of each CDR3. The order of the fields is J gene, clone size, V gene, D gene, CDR3 protein, CDR3 DNA. The D gene is left open where the match is weak. Clone size appears in some rows only: once, few, many, or a class for an expanded clone.

j_call: TRBJ2-3; clone_size: NA; v_call: TRBV27; d_call: NA; cdr3_aa: CASSEGTDTQYF; cdr3_nt: TGTGCCAGCAGCGAGGGAACAGATACGCAGTATTTT
j_call: TRBJ1-5; clone_size: NA; v_call: TRBV6-5; d_call: TRBD1; cdr3_aa: CASRYGTEYSNQPQHF; cdr3_nt: TGTGCCAGCAGGTACGGGACAGAGTATAGCAATCAGCCCCAGCATTTT
j_call: TRBJ1-1; clone_size: NA; v_call: TRBV18; d_call: NA; cdr3_aa: CASSPLMGSSEAFF; cdr3_nt: TGTGCCAGCTCACCACTGATGGGTAGCTCTGAAGCTTTCTTT
j_call: TRBJ2-7; clone_size: NA; v_call: TRBV2; d_call: NA; cdr3_aa: CATHGDYEQYF; cdr3_nt: TGTGCCACTCACGGGGATTACGAGCAGTACTTC
j_call: TRBJ1-1; clone_size: NA; v_call: TRBV18; d_call: TRBD1; cdr3_aa: CASSATGDTEAFF; cdr3_nt: TGTGCCAGCTCAGCGACAGGGGACACTGAAGCTTTCTTT
j_call: TRBJ2-2; clone_size: NA; v_call: TRBV6-5; d_call: NA; cdr3_aa: CASSRDMNTGELFF; cdr3_nt: TGTGCCAGCAGTCGGGACATGAACACCGGGGAGCTGTTTTTT
j_call: TRBJ2-1; clone_size: NA; v_call: TRBV6-5; d_call: NA; cdr3_aa: CASSRTSSYNEQFF; cdr3_nt: TGTGCCAGCAGTCGAACTTCGTCCTACAATGAGCAGTTCTTC
j_call: TRBJ2-7; clone_size: NA; v_call: TRBV7-3; d_call: TRBD1; cdr3_aa: CASSHGTGGAYEQYF; cdr3_nt: TGTGCCAGCAGCCACGGGACAGGGGGCGCGTACGAGCAGTACTTC
j_call: TRBJ2-3; clone_size: NA; v_call: TRBV6-5; d_call: TRBD1; cdr3_aa: CASKPTGGYTDTQYF; cdr3_nt: TGTGCCAGCAAACCGACAGGGGGCTACACAGATACGCAGTATTTT
j_call: TRBJ1-4; clone_size: NA; v_call: TRBV7-6; d_call: TRBD1; cdr3_aa: CASSFRRQGSYEKLFF; cdr3_nt: TGTGCCAGCAGCTTTCGGAGACAGGGTTCCTATGAAAAACTGTTTTTT
j_call: TRBJ2-6; clone_size: once; v_call: TRBV27; d_call: TRBD1; cdr3_aa: CASSRLTGTGGYSGANVLTF; cdr3_nt: TGTGCCAGCAGTAGACTAACCGGGACAGGGGGTTACTCTGGGGCCAACGTCCTGACTTTC
j_call: TRBJ2-7; clone_size: few; v_call: TRBV25-1; d_call: NA; cdr3_aa: CASSVGQRSYEQYF; cdr3_nt: TGTGCCAGCAGTGTTGGACAGCGGTCCTACGAGCAGTACTTC
j_call: TRBJ1-1; clone_size: NA; v_call: TRBV28; d_call: NA; cdr3_aa: CASSLKVRTEAFF; cdr3_nt: TGTGCCAGCAGTTTAAAGGTGCGGACTGAAGCTTTCTTT
j_call: TRBJ2-1; clone_size: many; v_call: TRBV5-1; d_call: NA; cdr3_aa: CASSLAVTAGEQFF; cdr3_nt: TGCGCCAGCAGCTTGGCCGTGACTGCTGGGGAGCAGTTCTTC
j_call: TRBJ1-5; clone_size: NA; v_call: TRBV6-5; d_call: NA; cdr3_aa: CASSYKSWSQPQHF; cdr3_nt: TGTGCCAGCAGTTACAAGTCTTGGAGCCAGCCCCAGCATTTT
j_call: TRBJ1-4; clone_size: NA; v_call: TRBV13; d_call: NA; cdr3_aa: CASSFLQGVNEKLFF; cdr3_nt: TGTGCCAGCAGCTTCCTACAGGGCGTTAATGAAAAACTGTTTTTT
j_call: TRBJ2-7; clone_size: NA; v_call: TRBV11-2; d_call: NA; cdr3_aa: CASSLVPGSYEQYF; cdr3_nt: TGTGCCAGCAGCTTAGTTCCAGGATCCTACGAGCAGTACTTC
j_call: TRBJ1-1; clone_size: NA; v_call: TRBV12-3/TRBV12-4; d_call: NA; cdr3_aa: CASSLTGDTEAFF; cdr3_nt: TGTGCCAGCAGTCTGACAGGTGACACTGAAGCTTTCTTT
j_call: TRBJ2-1; clone_size: NA; v_call: TRBV11-2; d_call: TRBD2; cdr3_aa: CASSFKGGPWDEQFF; cdr3_nt: TGTGCCAGCAGCTTTAAGGGAGGGCCTTGGGATGAGCAGTTCTTC
j_call: TRBJ2-1; clone_size: NA; v_call: TRBV4-1; d_call: TRBD2; cdr3_aa: CASSQPGLAGYNEQFF; cdr3_nt: TGCGCCAGCAGCCAACCCGGACTAGCGGGGTACAATGAGCAGTTCTTC
j_call: TRBJ2-7; clone_size: NA; v_call: TRBV7-9; d_call: TRBD1; cdr3_aa: CASSSRQGVNYEQYF; cdr3_nt: TGTGCCAGCAGCTCCCGACAGGGGGTCAACTACGAGCAGTACTTC
j_call: TRBJ2-5; clone_size: NA; v_call: TRBV5-6; d_call: TRBD1; cdr3_aa: CASCRDRQETQYF; cdr3_nt: TGTGCCAGCTGCCGGGACAGACAAGAGACCCAGTACTTC
j_call: TRBJ1-2; clone_size: NA; v_call: TRBV28; d_call: NA; cdr3_aa: CASSSKGGGNYGYTF; cdr3_nt: TGTGCCAGCAGTTCTAAAGGGGGGGGTAACTATGGCTACACCTTC
j_call: TRBJ1-2; clone_size: NA; v_call: TRBV13; d_call: TRBD1; cdr3_aa: CASSLAMGQSNYGYTF; cdr3_nt: TGTGCCAGCAGCTTAGCAATGGGACAGTCGAACTATGGCTACACCTTC
j_call: TRBJ2-7; clone_size: once; v_call: TRBV27; d_call: NA; cdr3_aa: CASSGGLGVYEQYF; cdr3_nt: TGTGCCAGCAGTGGGGGGTTGGGGGTCTACGAGCAGTACTTC
j_call: TRBJ2-3; clone_size: NA; v_call: TRBV4-1; d_call: NA; cdr3_aa: CASSQGAWSTDTQYF; cdr3_nt: TGCGCCAGCAGCCAAGGGGCATGGAGCACAGATACGCAGTATTTT
j_call: TRBJ2-1; clone_size: NA; v_call: TRBV4-1; d_call: TRBD1; cdr3_aa: CASSHPTGASPLARIRFF; cdr3_nt: TGCGCCAGCAGCCATCCCACAGGGGCCTCCCCCTTGGCTCGGATTCGGTTCTTC
j_call: TRBJ2-3; clone_size: few; v_call: TRBV4-2; d_call: TRBD2; cdr3_aa: CASSHSLAGFTDTQYF; cdr3_nt: TGTGCCAGCAGCCATTCATTAGCGGGGTTCACAGATACGCAGTATTTT
j_call: TRBJ2-7; clone_size: NA; v_call: TRBV15; d_call: NA; cdr3_aa: CATSGGDSSYEQYF; cdr3_nt: TGTGCCACCAGCGGCGGGGACTCGAGCTACGAGCAGTACTTC
j_call: TRBJ2-7; clone_size: NA; v_call: TRBV6-5; d_call: TRBD1; cdr3_aa: CASSLGQASYEQYF; cdr3_nt: TGTGCCAGCAGTTTGGGACAGGCGTCCTACGAGCAGTACTTC
j_call: TRBJ2-1; clone_size: NA; v_call: TRBV24-1; d_call: TRBD1; cdr3_aa: CATSARDRYNEQFF; cdr3_nt: TGTGCCACCAGTGCAAGGGACAGATACAATGAGCAGTTCTTC
j_call: TRBJ1-1; clone_size: NA; v_call: TRBV6-5; d_call: NA; cdr3_aa: CASSSPGGGTEAFF; cdr3_nt: TGTGCCAGCAGTTCCCCCGGGGGGGGCACTGAAGCTTTCTTT
j_call: TRBJ2-5; clone_size: NA; v_call: TRBV9; d_call: NA; cdr3_aa: CASSIRDGSKQETQYF; cdr3_nt: TGTGCCAGCAGCATACGGGATGGCAGCAAGCAAGAGACCCAGTACTTC
j_call: TRBJ2-3; clone_size: NA; v_call: TRBV14; d_call: NA; cdr3_aa: CASSQPPGGSTDTQYF; cdr3_nt: TGTGCCAGCAGCCAACCCCCCGGGGGATCCACAGATACGCAGTATTTT
j_call: TRBJ1-1; clone_size: NA; v_call: TRBV7-8; d_call: TRBD1; cdr3_aa: CASRFGGQAEAFF; cdr3_nt: TGTGCCAGCAGGTTCGGAGGACAGGCTGAAGCTTTCTTT
j_call: TRBJ1-2; clone_size: once; v_call: TRBV28; d_call: NA; cdr3_aa: CASSLNRVPYGYTF; cdr3_nt: TGTGCCAGCAGTCTCAACAGGGTTCCCTATGGCTACACCTTC
j_call: TRBJ2-1; clone_size: NA; v_call: TRBV4-3; d_call: NA; cdr3_aa: CASSLRGLHEQFF; cdr3_nt: TGCGCCAGCAGCCTGAGGGGGTTGCATGAGCAGTTCTTC
j_call: TRBJ1-1; clone_size: NA; v_call: TRBV28; d_call: TRBD1; cdr3_aa: CASSPRQGITEAFF; cdr3_nt: TGTGCCAGCAGTCCGCGACAGGGAATCACTGAAGCTTTCTTT
j_call: TRBJ2-1; clone_size: NA; v_call: TRBV7-3; d_call: NA; cdr3_aa: CASSPRRTGNDEQFF; cdr3_nt: TGTGCCAGCAGCCCCCGGCGTACAGGGAACGATGAGCAGTTCTTC
j_call: TRBJ2-1; clone_size: NA; v_call: TRBV28; d_call: TRBD2; cdr3_aa: CASREAGGINEQFF; cdr3_nt: TGTGCCAGCAGGGAAGCGGGGGGGATCAATGAGCAGTTCTTC
j_call: TRBJ2-7; clone_size: NA; v_call: TRBV6-2/TRBV6-3; d_call: TRBD1; cdr3_aa: CASSTRTGKEEQYF; cdr3_nt: TGTGCCAGCAGTACGCGGACAGGGAAGGAAGAGCAGTACTTC
j_call: TRBJ1-2; clone_size: NA; v_call: TRBV7-9; d_call: NA; cdr3_aa: CASSSIQGANYGYTF; cdr3_nt: TGTGCCAGCAGCTCCATCCAAGGAGCTAACTATGGCTACACCTTC
j_call: TRBJ2-3; clone_size: NA; v_call: TRBV7-2; d_call: TRBD2; cdr3_aa: CASRRQTSGVEYTQYF; cdr3_nt: TGTGCCAGCAGACGCCAGACTAGCGGGGTCGAATATACGCAGTATTTT
j_call: TRBJ1-6; clone_size: NA; v_call: TRBV3-1/TRBV3-2; d_call: NA; cdr3_aa: CASSQGLTGNVPNSPLHF; cdr3_nt: TGTGCCAGCAGCCAAGGCCTAACAGGAAACGTGCCCAATTCACCCCTCCACTTT